This is a list of T cell receptor beta chains from one sample in a study of naive and memory T cell subsets. TCRdb independently ran MiXCR on the 5' RACE reads; one entry per CDR3 protein. The repertoire holds about 32,000 distinct CDR3 sequences, with roughly 17% as singletons. These receptors all come from a female donor in good health. Both conserved end residues are part of each CDR3. A D gene is named only where the DNA matches it firmly. The size entry is marked missing in some rows and otherwise reads once, few, many or a size class.

j_gene: TRBJ1-5
v_gene: TRBV20-1
d_gene: TRBD1
abundance: many
CDR3nt: TGCAGTGCTGCAAGACAGGGTGAGGGTCAGCCCCAGCATTTT
CDR3aa: CSAARQGEGQPQHF

j_gene: TRBJ1-6
v_gene: TRBV11-2
d_gene: NA
abundance: NA
CDR3nt: TGTGCCAGCAGCTTAGTAGGTTCAGCGGTCAATTCACCCCTCCACTTT
CDR3aa: CASSLVGSAVNSPLHF

j_gene: TRBJ2-6
v_gene: TRBV5-1
d_gene: NA
abundance: NA
CDR3nt: TGCGCCAGCAGCTTGGTTCGGGCCAACGTCCTGACTTTC
CDR3aa: CASSLVRANVLTF

j_gene: TRBJ2-3
v_gene: TRBV12-3/TRBV12-4
d_gene: TRBD1
abundance: NA
CDR3nt: TGTGCCAGCACCCTTGGGATCCGGACAGGGACAGATACGCAGTATTTT
CDR3aa: CASTLGIRTGTDTQYF

j_gene: TRBJ2-1
v_gene: TRBV29-1
d_gene: NA
abundance: NA
CDR3nt: TGCAGCGTTGGTGGGAGTGAGCAGTTCTTC
CDR3aa: CSVGGSEQFF

j_gene: TRBJ2-3
v_gene: TRBV5-5
d_gene: TRBD1
abundance: few
CDR3nt: TGTGCCAGCAGCTCCCAACCCGGGACAGGGGTTTCAGATACGCAGTATTTT
CDR3aa: CASSSQPGTGVSDTQYF

j_gene: TRBJ2-3
v_gene: TRBV7-3
d_gene: TRBD1
abundance: many
CDR3nt: TGTGCCAGCAGCTCGCAAGGGACAGGCTACACAGATACGCAGTATTTT
CDR3aa: CASSSQGTGYTDTQYF

j_gene: TRBJ2-7
v_gene: TRBV29-1
d_gene: NA
abundance: medium-sized
CDR3nt: TGCAGCGTTGCGGGGCACCCCTCCGGAGGCCACGAGCAGTACTTC
CDR3aa: CSVAGHPSGGHEQYF

j_gene: TRBJ1-1
v_gene: TRBV5-1
d_gene: NA
abundance: NA
CDR3nt: TGCGCCAGCAGCCCAGGGATAGGCCACACTGAAGCTTTCTTT
CDR3aa: CASSPGIGHTEAFF

j_gene: TRBJ2-4
v_gene: TRBV20-1
d_gene: TRBD1
abundance: few
CDR3nt: TGCAGTGCTAAGACAGGGGCCTTAGCCAAAAACATTCAGTACTTC
CDR3aa: CSAKTGALAKNIQYF

j_gene: TRBJ1-4
v_gene: TRBV20-1
d_gene: TRBD1
abundance: many
CDR3nt: TGCAGTGCTAGAGATGCGTCGACAGGGCCCGAAAAACTGTTTTTT
CDR3aa: CSARDASTGPEKLFF

j_gene: TRBJ2-1
v_gene: TRBV29-1
d_gene: NA
abundance: many
CDR3nt: TGCAGCGTTGGGGGTGGGTACAATGAGCAGTTCTTC
CDR3aa: CSVGGGYNEQFF

j_gene: TRBJ1-1
v_gene: TRBV27
d_gene: NA
abundance: many
CDR3nt: TGTGCCAGCAGCTTATACAGGTCCGCCAGGACTGAAGCTTTCTTT
CDR3aa: CASSLYRSARTEAFF

j_gene: TRBJ1-1
v_gene: TRBV20-1
d_gene: NA
abundance: many
CDR3nt: TGCAGTGCTGGACGGCCGAACACTGAAGCTTTCTTT
CDR3aa: CSAGRPNTEAFF

j_gene: TRBJ2-3
v_gene: TRBV12-3/TRBV12-4
d_gene: TRBD1
abundance: NA
CDR3nt: TGTGCCAGCAGTTTAGAGGGGGCGATCACAGATACGCAGTATTTT
CDR3aa: CASSLEGAITDTQYF

j_gene: TRBJ2-3
v_gene: TRBV10-1
d_gene: NA
abundance: medium-sized
CDR3nt: TGCGCCAGCAGTGAGTCCGCCTTTGGGGGCCTAGCGACAGATACGCAGTATTTT
CDR3aa: CASSESAFGGLATDTQYF

j_gene: TRBJ1-1
v_gene: TRBV29-1
d_gene: TRBD1
abundance: many
CDR3nt: TGCAGCGCAGGACAGGGCCACACTGAAGCTTTCTTT
CDR3aa: CSAGQGHTEAFF

j_gene: TRBJ2-7
v_gene: TRBV29-1
d_gene: NA
abundance: NA
CDR3nt: TGCAGCGCCGCGTGCTCCTACGAGCAGTACTTC
CDR3aa: CSAACSYEQYF

j_gene: TRBJ2-2
v_gene: TRBV12-3/TRBV12-4
d_gene: NA
abundance: NA
CDR3nt: TGTGCCAGCAGTCCTGGGGGGGCCACCGGGGAGCTGTTTTTT
CDR3aa: CASSPGGATGELFF

j_gene: TRBJ2-1
v_gene: TRBV24-1
d_gene: NA
abundance: NA
CDR3nt: TGTGCCACCAGTGATTCTCAAGGGGGGGGTAACTACAATGAGCAGTTCTTC
CDR3aa: CATSDSQGGGNYNEQFF

j_gene: TRBJ1-5
v_gene: TRBV29-1
d_gene: TRBD1
abundance: many
CDR3nt: TGCAGCGTTCCGGGACAGGGAAATCAGCCCCAGCATTTT
CDR3aa: CSVPGQGNQPQHF

j_gene: TRBJ2-7
v_gene: TRBV5-1
d_gene: TRBD2
abundance: few
CDR3nt: TGCGCCAGCAGCTTGGAGTCTAGCGGGGGGGACGAGCAGTACTTC
CDR3aa: CASSLESSGGDEQYF

j_gene: TRBJ1-5
v_gene: TRBV7-3
d_gene: NA
abundance: many
CDR3nt: TGTGCCAGCAGCTTATCAGGGGGCAATCAGCCCCAGCATTTT
CDR3aa: CASSLSGGNQPQHF

j_gene: TRBJ1-5
v_gene: TRBV20-1
d_gene: TRBD1
abundance: many
CDR3nt: TGCAGTGCTAGTGGTTACAGGGGGCAACATAGCAATCAGCCCCAGCATTTT
CDR3aa: CSASGYRGQHSNQPQHF

j_gene: TRBJ2-6
v_gene: TRBV9
d_gene: TRBD1
abundance: NA
CDR3nt: TGTGCCAGCAGTGCTTGGTTGCCTGGACAGGGTGCGATGGGGGCCAACGTCCTGACTTTC
CDR3aa: CASSAWLPGQGAMGANVLTF

j_gene: TRBJ1-4
v_gene: TRBV5-1
d_gene: NA
abundance: NA
CDR3nt: TGCGCCAGCAGCTTCAACGTCCCCAATGAAAAACTGTTTTTT
CDR3aa: CASSFNVPNEKLFF

j_gene: TRBJ2-5
v_gene: TRBV5-1
d_gene: NA
abundance: few
CDR3nt: TGCGCCAGCAGCTTGAGGGCAGGGATTTTACAAGAGACCCAGTACTTC
CDR3aa: CASSLRAGILQETQYF

j_gene: TRBJ1-6
v_gene: TRBV2
d_gene: NA
abundance: many
CDR3nt: TGTGCCAGCGATCGGGTACATAATTCACCCCTCCACTTT
CDR3aa: CASDRVHNSPLHF